Detailed here is one TCR beta chain. Its antigen is currently unknown. Culturing for more than 9 days preceded CD4+ T cell isolation. Recipients of the vaccine had no prior SARS-CoV-2 infection and negative nucleocapsid antibodies. This specimen comes from a study of vaccination effects on CD4 cells after COVID-19. Generated by immunoSEQ multiplex PCR, the TCRdb table keeps only in-frame clones and is missing some. The repertoire holds fewer than 75,000 clones, with roughly three quarters as singletons. V was trimmed by 0 bases and J by 1 base, leaving 7 bases between them. CDR3 length: 15 amino acids. CDR1 and CDR2 (germline): MNHEY, SVGAGI.

The source was CD4+ T cells from PBMCs cultured without peptide, collected before COVID-19 vaccination. V usage is TRBV6-5 and J usage is TRBJ1-5; a weak D match, TRBD1 (5 bases). This clonotype originated in a human donor who received a COVID-19 vaccine. CDR3 DNA: TGTGCCAGCAGTTACTCGAGGGGAAGCAATCAGCCCCAGCATTTT. This sequence encodes CASSYSRGSNQPQHF.